These 22 T cell receptor beta chains were sequenced from one sample in a study of CD8+ T cells in alopecia areata. Extracted from the samples, RNA was reverse transcribed into cDNA to serve as the sequencing template. Assay: immunoSEQ multiplex PCR; the TCRdb copy retains only in-frame clones and omits some. The profile shows about 190,000 clones, about 60% of them singletons. Regarding treatment: oral pan-JAK inhibitor, 5-10 mg twice daily. The sample in question was CD4+ T cells sorted from blood, obtained at week 4, from a patient treated with tofacitinib. The receptors originated from a human donor with alopecia areata.

The chain has TRBV9 and TRBJ2-1; 10 bases align to TRBD2. Germline values: CDR1 SGDLS, CDR2 YYNGEE. This CDR3 has 15 residues. The V and J ends lost 3 bases and 10 bases, in that order; junction bases with no gene match: 10. CDR3 amino acids: CASSGTSGIRGEQFF. The CDR3 DNA reads as TGTGCCAGCAGCGGTACTAGCGGGATTCGGGGAGAGCAGTTCTTC.

The chain joins TRBV7-3 to TRBJ2-7; the D gene could be TRBD1 or TRBD2 (6 bases each). CDR1 and CDR2 (germline): SGHTA, FQGTGA. CDR3 length: 16 residues. The V end was cut by 1 base, the J end by 5 bases, with 18 bases between. The CDR3 region has the DNA TGTGCCAGCAGCTTAATAGGGGGAGCAGGGAGGAACGAGCAGTACTTC. It is translated as CASSLIGGAGRNEQYF.

In its sample, this clone was seen a few times. This sequence joins TRBV5-1 and TRBJ1-1, with D perhaps matching TRBD1 (6 bases). This CDR3 contains 15 residues. The V gene lost 4 bases and the J gene lost 4 bases, with 17 bases spanning the gap. Per the germline V gene, CDR1 is SGHRS and CDR2 is YFSETQ. CDR3 DNA sequence: TGCGCCAGCAGCCCGGAGGGGGGACGGGGCACTGAAGCTTTCTTT. This codes for CASSPEGGRGTEAFF.

The chain uses TRBV25-1 and TRBJ2-5; a weak D match, TRBD2 (7 bases). Trimming cost V 3 bases and J 5 bases, with 13 bases left between them. CDR3 length: 14 amino acids. Germline V lookup: CDR1 MGHDK, CDR2 SYGVNS. In DNA form, the CDR3 reads TGTGCCAGCAGTGAGGGGGGGGCCGTCGAGACCCAGTACTTC. Protein sequence: CASSEGGAVETQYF.

The chain links TRBV27 to TRBJ2-2; possible D gene TRBD1, 6 bases. V was clipped by 5 bases and J by 3 bases, with 13 bases between them. Per the germline V gene, CDR1 is MNHEY and CDR2 is SMNVEV (reference sequence). The CDR3 loop spans 15 amino acids. The CDR3 DNA sequence: TGTGCCAGCAGTCCTCGGGACACCTACACCGGGGAGCTGTTTTTT. It encodes CASSPRDTYTGELFF.

The rearrangement joins TRBV7-8 to TRBJ2-5; D remains unclear. Germline CDR1 is SGHVS and CDR2 is FQNEAQ. The CDR3 runs to 15 residues. Trimming took 0 bases from V and 1 from J, leaving 9 bases between them. CDR3 DNA sequence: TGTGCCAGCAGCTTAGCGGTCTGGGGCCAAGAGACCCAGTACTTC. The encoded protein is CASSLAVWGQETQYF.

This clone was found a few times. This rearrangement joins TRBV7-2 to TRBJ2-7, with D perhaps TRBD2 (6 bases). CDR3 length equals 15 residues. V was trimmed by 5 bases and J by 2 bases, leaving 16 bases between them. Germline lookup yields CDR1 SGHTA and CDR2 FQGNSA. The DNA for the CDR3 is TGTGCCAGCAGCCGGAGAGTGGAGGGAACCTACGAGCAGTACTTC. It codes for CASSRRVEGTYEQYF. Full variable domain (outside the CDR3, taken from reference TRBV7-2 and TRBJ2-7): GAGVSQSPSNKVTEKGKDVELRCDPISGHTALYWYRQSLGQGLEFLIYFQGNSAPDKSGLPSDRFSAERTGGSVSTLTIQRTQQEDSAVYLCASSRRVEGTYEQYFGPGTRLTVT.

The rearrangement links TRBV2 to TRBJ1-1; D is uncertain. Trimming removed 8 bases from V and 4 bases from J, with 14 bases in between. CDR1 and CDR2 (germline): SNHLY, FYNNEI. CDR3 size: 13 residues. As DNA, the CDR3 is TGTGCCAGCCTAAGGGAGGGTATCACTGAAGCTTTCTTT. The encoded protein is CASLREGITEAFF. Drawing the rest from reference TRBV2 and TRBJ1-1, the complete variable domain is EPEVTQTPSHQVTQMGQEVILRCVPISNHLYFYWYRQILGQKVEFLVSFYNNEISEKSEIFDDQFSVERPDGSNFTLKIRSTKLEDSAMYFCASLREGITEAFFGQGTRLTVV.

V is TRBV6-1 and J is TRBJ2-6, with no clear D. Trimming cost V 3 bases and J 0 bases, with 9 bases left between them. This CDR3 has 16 residues. In germline, CDR1 is MNHNS, CDR2 SASEGT. As DNA, the CDR3 is TGTGCCAGCAGTGAGAGTATAAGCTCTGGGGCCAACGTCCTGACTTTC. This encodes CASSESISSGANVLTF.

The genes are TRBV4-1 and TRBJ2-7; TRBD2 aligns across 7 bases. CDR1 MGHRA and CDR2 YSYEKL come from the germline V gene. V shed 0 bases, J shed 0 bases, and the junction held 2 bases outside the gene matches. This CDR3 is built from 15 residues. The CDR3 sequence: CASSQERGSSYEQYF. As DNA, the CDR3 is TGCGCCAGCAGCCAAGAACGCGGGAGCTCCTACGAGCAGTACTTC.

This clone was seen a handful of times. V is TRBV9 and J is TRBJ2-2; tentative D call: TRBD1 (6 bases). Trimming removed 2 bases from V and 5 bases from J, with 13 bases in between. The CDR3 loop spans 15 amino acids. The germline CDR1 and CDR2 sequences are SGDLS and YYNGEE. The CDR3 spells CASSVPGARTGELFF. CDR3 in DNA: TGTGCCAGCAGCGTCCCAGGGGCGAGAACCGGGGAGCTGTTTTTT.

On this clone itself: The CDR3 ends on some other residue instead of the conserved phenylalanine or tryptophan, so this is likely a read error. It is unclear where the CDR3 begins or ends on the DNA, so no DNA is shown, and the CDR3 is as TCRdb lists it. This sequence joins TRBV23-1 and TRBJ2-7; no check of the table's D call, TRBD2, against the DNA was made. TRBV23-1 is placed among ORFs of uncertain function. Counting both end residues, the CDR3 totals 9 amino acids. This CDR3 is CASSQLDSE.

V is TRBV10-3 and J is TRBJ1-5; 11 nucleotides line up with TRBD1. Per the germline V gene, CDR1 is ENHRY and CDR2 is SYGVKD. With 4 bases clipped from V and 2 bases from J, the junction kept 7 bases outside the gene matches. The CDR3 is made up of 17 amino acids. The CDR3 region is CAISGGTGGRGNQPQHF. The CDR3 DNA sequence: TGTGCCATCAGTGGCGGGACAGGGGGTAGGGGCAATCAGCCCCAGCATTTT.

V and J are TRBV30 and TRBJ2-1; 9 nucleotides align to TRBD1. V was clipped by 4 bases and J by 4 bases; unmatched bases: 2. Germline CDR1 is GTSNPN and CDR2 is SVGIG (reference sequence). The CDR3 loop spans 13 amino acids. The CDR3, as DNA: TGTGCCTGGAAACAGGGGGCTTACAATGAGCAGTTCTTC. Its translation is CAWKQGAYNEQFF.

This chain joins TRBV5-6 and TRBJ1-2; TRBD1 might be the D (6 bases). Trimming removed 0 bases at V and 8 bases at J, with 8 bases between. There are 12 residues in the CDR3. The germline gives CDR1 SGHDT, CDR2 YYEEEE. CDR3 in amino acids: CASSLGTEGYTF. CDR3 DNA sequence: TGTGCCAGCAGCTTGGGGACAGAAGGCTACACCTTC.

The chain is built from TRBV10-3 and TRBJ2-2; perhaps D is TRBD1 or TRBD2 (5 bases each). Germline CDR1 and CDR2: ENHRY and SYGVKD. There are 14 residues in the CDR3. With 6 bases removed from V and 4 bases from J, the gap between germline ends came to 12 bases. CDR3 nucleotide sequence: TGTGCCATCAGAAGGGACCCACTCACCGGGGAGCTGTTTTTT. The encoded protein is CAIRRDPLTGELFF.

This clone came up a few times. In nucleotides, the CDR3 is TGTGCCAGCAGTGGGGATATTGGGACTGAAGCTTTCTTT. Protein sequence: CASSGDIGTEAFF. V usage is TRBV5-4 and J usage is TRBJ1-1; D remains unclear. CDR1 is SGHNT and CDR2 is YYREEE in the germline V gene (reference sequence). Trimming shortened V by 5 bases and J by 5 bases, and 13 bases separated the two germline ends. The CDR3 totals 13 residues. Together with reference TRBV5-4 and TRBJ1-1, the CDR3 gives the full variable domain: ETGVTQSPTHLIKTRGQQVTLRCSSQSGHNTVSWYQQALGQGPQFIFQYYREEENGRGNFPPRFSGLQFPNYSSELNVNALELDDSALYLCASSGDIGTEAFFGQGTRLTVV.

A few counts support this clone. This CDR3 is CASSLGGNIDTGELFF. In DNA, the CDR3 is TGTGCCAGCAGCTTGGGGGGTAATATCGACACCGGGGAGCTGTTTTTT. The V gene is TRBV5-4, the J gene TRBJ2-2; D remains unclear. The V end was cut by 0 bases, the J end by 3 bases, with 12 bases between. Germline CDR1 SGHNT, CDR2 YYREEE (reference sequence). The CDR3 is made up of 16 amino acids.

This CDR3 is CSVEGGGNTIYF. The CDR3 DNA follows: TGCAGCGTTGAGGGCGGGGGAAACACCATATATTTT. This chain connects TRBV29-1 to TRBJ1-3; D is unclear. Germline CDR1 reads SQVTM; CDR2 reads ANQGSEA. Trimming shortened V by 3 bases and J by 4 bases, and 7 bases separated the two germline ends. This CDR3 contains 12 residues.

V is TRBV5-1 and J is TRBJ1-5; possibly TRBD1 for D (5 bases). Trimming left V 4 bases short and J 2 bases short, with 19 bases between. The CDR3 spans 17 residues. CDR1 and CDR2 from the germline V gene are SGHRS and YFSETQ. The chain's CDR3 is CASSLQPGPQGNQPQHF. The CDR3 DNA reads as TGCGCCAGCAGCCTACAACCGGGACCTCAGGGCAATCAGCCCCAGCATTTT.

V and J are TRBV29-1 and TRBJ2-2, with D maybe TRBD2 (6 bases). Germline V gives CDR1 SQVTM, CDR2 ANQGSEA. CDR3 length: 15 residues. V was cut by 7 bases and J by 8 bases, with 23 bases left in between. Here the CDR3 DNA reads TGCAGCGCTCGGACCGGGACTGGGCTCAGTGGGGAGCTGTTTTTT. Its protein product is CSARTGTGLSGELFF.

J is TRBJ2-7 and V is TRBV6-6; D uncertain. Between the trimmed V and J ends, which lost 4 bases and 2 bases, there was a span of 3 bases. The germline gives CDR1 MNHNY, CDR2 SVGAGI (reference sequence). The CDR3 consists of 11 residues. Here the CDR3 DNA reads TGTGCCAGCAGTTCAACCTACGAGCAGTACTTC. It encodes CASSSTYEQYF.